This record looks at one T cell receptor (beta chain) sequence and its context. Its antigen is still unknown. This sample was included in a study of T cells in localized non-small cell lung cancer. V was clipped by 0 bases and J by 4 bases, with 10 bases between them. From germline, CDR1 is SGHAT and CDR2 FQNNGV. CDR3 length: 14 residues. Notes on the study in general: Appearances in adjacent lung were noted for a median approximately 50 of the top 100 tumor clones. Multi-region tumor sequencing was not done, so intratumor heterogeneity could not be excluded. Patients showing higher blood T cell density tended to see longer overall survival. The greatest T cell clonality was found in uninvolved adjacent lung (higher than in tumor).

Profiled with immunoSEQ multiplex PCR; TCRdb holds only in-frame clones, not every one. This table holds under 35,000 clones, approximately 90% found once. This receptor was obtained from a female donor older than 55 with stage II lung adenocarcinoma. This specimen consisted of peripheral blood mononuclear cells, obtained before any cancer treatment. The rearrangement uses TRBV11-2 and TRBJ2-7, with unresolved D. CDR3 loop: CASSLDPQVYEQYF. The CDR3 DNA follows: TGTGCCAGCAGCTTAGACCCCCAAGTATACGAGCAGTACTTC.